This TCR beta chain was obtained from a study of graft-versus-host responses after intestinal transplantation. Profiled with immunoSEQ multiplex PCR; TCRdb holds only in-frame clones, not every one. This table holds 15,000 to 19,000 clones, 30% to 35% found once. CDR1 and CDR2 (germline): PRHDT, FYEKMQ (reference sequence). The CDR3 has 16 amino acids. V was clipped by 3 bases and J by 1 base; unmatched bases: 4. This sequence originates from a human patient who received an intestinal transplant. The chain has TRBV13 and TRBJ2-2; 8 bases are a match to TRBD2. The sequences come from alloreactive CD4+ T cells from a mixed lymphocyte reaction culture, collected before intestinal transplant. Subset of the sample: CFSE-low proliferating T cells sorted from approximately 6-day pre-transplant mixed lymphocyte reaction (GvH or HvG direction). CDR3 amino acids: CASSFFLAGNTGELFF. In nucleotides, the CDR3 is TGTGCCAGCAGCTTTTTCCTAGCGGGGAACACCGGGGAGCTGTTTTTT.